The 20 T cell receptor beta chains reported below all come from one sample, sequenced in a study of blood T cells in healthy people across ages. Using a J-beta primer mix together with a sample-barcoded 5' primer, a second PCR was run for about 6 to 12 cycles. MiXCR was run by TCRdb on the 5' RACE reads, yielding one entry per CDR3 protein. The data contain about 830,000 distinct CDR3 sequences, more than 45% of them singletons. Sequenced sample: blood. These receptor sequences come from a young man in good health.

This chain links TRBV5-1 with TRBJ2-7; either TRBD1 or TRBD2 may fit D (5 bases each). There are 14 residues in the CDR3. Germline V CDR1 and CDR2: SGHRS, YFSETQ. V gave up 3 bases and J gave up 7 bases, with 17 bases separating them. The CDR3 DNA reads TGCGCCAGCAGCTGGGACCCCCAGGTTAATGAGCAGTACTTC. This encodes CASSWDPQVNEQYF.

The chain has TRBV29-1 and TRBJ2-1, with 7 nucleotides matching TRBD2. The CDR3 is made up of 14 amino acids. The V gene end was trimmed by 3 bases and the J gene end by 10 bases; junction bases not matched to a gene: 12. Germline V gives CDR1 SQVTM, CDR2 ANQGSEA. The CDR3 nucleotides read TGCAGCGTTGAGAGCGGGATGGAGTCCCCCGAGCAGTTCTTC. This gives the protein CSVESGMESPEQFF.

This CDR3 reads CASKTETSYEQYF. The CDR3 DNA reads as TGTGCCAGCAAAACGGAGACTTCCTACGAGCAGTACTTC. The chain employs TRBV2 and TRBJ2-7, with no clear D. CDR3 length: 13 residues. From germline, CDR1 is SNHLY and CDR2 FYNNEI. Trimming shortened V by 7 bases and J by 1 base, and 11 bases separated the two germline ends.

This clonotype was recorded a few times. The chain uses TRBV25-1 and TRBJ1-2; 9 nucleotides agree with TRBD1. Germline V CDR1 and CDR2: MGHDK, SYGVNS. CDR3 size: 16 residues. V lost 2 bases and J lost 8; bases outside the gene matches: 12. The DNA for the CDR3 is TGTGCCAGCAGTGAACTATCCCTCGGGGACAGGGTGGGCTACACCTTC. Its protein product is CASSELSLGDRVGYTF.

This clonotype has only a few counts. The chain recombines TRBV20-1 with TRBJ2-7; 9 bases match TRBD1. The CDR3 loop spans 15 amino acids. Germline V CDR1 and CDR2: DFQATT, SNEGSKA (reference sequence). The ends lost 0 bases at V and 7 bases at J; junction bases unmatched: 10. CDR3 sequence (DNA): TGCAGTGCTAGAGATGTAGGACAGGGGTCCTGGGAGCAGTACTTC. Translation: CSARDVGQGSWEQYF.

As for this clonotype: One junction end does not reproduce the germline sequence, and a read error may be involved. The chain links TRBV9 to TRBJ2-2; 11 positions agree with TRBD2. The CDR3 is 16 amino acids. In germline, CDR1 is SGDLS, CDR2 YYNGEE. Written as DNA, the CDR3 is TGTGCCGGCAGCATTACTAGCGGGAGTATCGCCGGGGAGCTGTTTTTC. This codes for CAGSITSGSIAGELFF.

V usage is TRBV2 and J usage is TRBJ1-1; D not certain. Trimming cost V 7 bases and J 1 base, with 10 bases left between them. Germline lookup yields CDR1 SNHLY and CDR2 FYNNEI. This CDR3 comprises 13 residues. The DNA for the CDR3 is TGTGCCAGCAAGGGCAGTTGGAACACTGAAGCTTTCTTT. Encoded protein: CASKGSWNTEAFF.

The genes are TRBV7-9 and TRBJ2-1, with 11 bases matching TRBD2. V shed 6 bases and J 2 bases; nucleotides not matched to a gene: 9. The CDR3 contains 17 residues. Germline CDR1 SEHNR, CDR2 FQNEAQ (reference sequence). CDR3 region: CASSLGGLAATYNEQFF. DNA of the CDR3: TGTGCCAGCAGTCTAGGGGGACTAGCGGCTACCTACAATGAGCAGTTCTTC.

On this clonotype itself: The germline gene is not matched at one end of the junction; a read error may be the cause. The V and J genes are TRBV7-9 and TRBJ2-3; 8 positions agree with TRBD2. Germline V lookup: CDR1 SEHNR, CDR2 FQNEAQ (reference sequence). The CDR3 consists of 16 residues. The CDR3 here is CASSLSSGISTNTQYF. The CDR3 region has the DNA TGTGCCAGCAGCTTGAGTAGCGGGATTAGCACAAATACGCAGTATTTT. Filled out from reference TRBV7-9 and TRBJ2-3, the complete variable domain reads DTGVSQNPRHKITKRGQNVTFRCDPISEHNRLYWYRQTLGQGPEFLTYFQNEAQLEKSRLLSDRFSAERPKGSFSTLEIQRTEQGDSAMYLCASSLSSGISTNTQYFGPGTRLTVL.

The rearrangement joins TRBV20-1 to TRBJ2-3, with 7 nucleotides matching TRBD2. The CDR3 sequence is 15 residues long. J gave up 4 bases and V 6 bases, and 13 bases lay outside the gene matches. CDR1 is DFQATT, CDR2 SNEGSKA, per germline (reference sequence). The CDR3 loop is CSATGASGDSDTQYF. CDR3 bases: TGCAGTGCCACCGGGGCTAGCGGTGACTCAGATACGCAGTATTTT.

This sequence joins TRBV28 and TRBJ2-7; D is perhaps TRBD2 (6 bases). Near its end, the DNA agrees better with TRBJ2-5, so the J call may be wrong. This CDR3 region has 12 residues. Germline loops: CDR1 MDHEN, CDR2 SYDVKM. The CDR3 DNA sequence: TGTGCCAGCAGCGGGAGTACCGAGACCCAGTACTTC. Translating gives CASSGSTETQYF.

This rearrangement joins TRBV5-1 to TRBJ2-3; D is ambiguous. The germline CDR1 and CDR2 sequences are SGHRS and YFSETQ. The V end was cut by 1 base, the J end by 3 bases, with 9 bases between. The CDR3 has 14 amino acids. Written as DNA, the CDR3 is TGCGCCAGCAGCTTGTTGGGCGTGACAGATACGCAGTATTTT. It codes for CASSLLGVTDTQYF.

The J gene is TRBJ2-5, the V gene TRBV29-1; D is unclear. Germline-derived CDR1 and CDR2 are SQVTM and ANQGSEA. V was trimmed by 4 bases and J by 5 bases, leaving 11 bases between them. The CDR3 sequence is 12 residues long. The CDR3: CSVGQPQETQYF. The CDR3, as DNA: TGCAGCGTTGGGCAGCCTCAGGAGACCCAGTACTTC.

The chain couples TRBV12-5 to TRBJ2-3; D is possibly TRBD2 (5 bases). This CDR3 comprises 13 residues. Trimming left V 7 bases short and J 5 bases short, with 13 bases between. Germline-derived CDR1 and CDR2 are LGHNT and FRNRAP. The CDR3 DNA is TGTGCTAGTGATGCGGGCTGGGGAGATACGCAGTATTTT. Protein sequence: CASDAGWGDTQYF.

Comments on this clonotype: One end of the junction does not line up with germline, which may come from a read error. The chain carries TRBV2 and TRBJ2-5; TRBD2 matches at 7 bases. The length of the CDR3 is 13 residues. The germline V gene has CDR1 SNHLY and CDR2 FYNNEI. Here the CDR3 reads CASSGPSGREQYF. In nucleotides, the CDR3 is TGCGCCAGCAGTGGGCCAAGCGGGCGGGAGCAGTACTTC.

This chain joins TRBV9 and TRBJ1-2; unclear D gene. The CDR3 runs to 12 residues. Germline lookup yields CDR1 SGDLS and CDR2 YYNGEE. This CDR3 is CVGKGSGDGYTF. In DNA form, the CDR3 reads TGTGTCGGCAAAGGCAGCGGTGATGGCTACACCTTC.

The rearrangement links TRBV29-1 to TRBJ2-5; 8 nucleotides align to TRBD1. Germline CDR1 is SQVTM and CDR2 is ANQGSEA. CDR3 length: 14 amino acids. The V and J ends lost 7 bases and 6 bases, in that order; junction bases with no gene match: 13. The CDR3 protein is CSASERQGAQTQYF. Written as DNA, the CDR3 is TGCAGCGCCAGTGAACGTCAGGGGGCACAGACCCAGTACTTC.

Details on this clonotype: A much larger clonotype is one base distant, so this may be a read error. The CDR3 here is CASRPGQSNEKLFF. DNA of the CDR3: TGTGCCAGCAGACCGGGACAGAGTAATGAAAAACTGTTTTTT. The rearrangement links TRBV6-6 to TRBJ1-4; TRBD1 matches at 7 bases. J gave up 4 bases and V 6 bases, and 5 bases lay outside the gene matches. CDR1 and CDR2 from the germline V gene are MNHNY and SVGAGI (reference sequence). The CDR3 consists of 14 residues.

This clonotype has only a few counts. The chain couples TRBV6-2 or TRBV6-3 to TRBJ2-1, with D perhaps TRBD2 (6 bases). Trimming took 6 bases from V and 11 from J, leaving 29 bases between them. The germline V gene encodes CDR1 MNHEY and CDR2 SVGEGT. The CDR3 is made up of 17 amino acids. The CDR3 reads CASSPVGRERVTPQQFF. As DNA, the CDR3 is TGTGCCAGCAGCCCGGTCGGTAGGGAGCGGGTTACGCCGCAGCAGTTCTTC.

The chain joins TRBV25-1 to TRBJ2-1; perhaps TRBD2 as D (7 bases). In germline, CDR1 is MGHDK, CDR2 SYGVNS. This CDR3 region has 12 residues. Trimming pared 1 base from V and 15 bases from J, leaving 13 bases between. CDR3 protein: CASSEFGEGGFF. CDR3 coding DNA: TGTGCCAGCAGTGAATTCGGGGAGGGGGGGTTCTTC.